The clone carrying this T cell receptor (beta chain) was detected a few times. Its antigen remains unknown. Documented treatment: oral pan-JAK inhibitor, 5-10 mg twice daily. Sampling of alopecia areata patients yielded lesional scalp punch biopsies as well as peripheral blood. The sorting of PBMCs gave CD4+ and CD8+ T cells. The entry originates in a study of CD8+ T cells in alopecia areata. Study outcomes and limitations: Scalp clonality decreased significantly with tofacitinib, and so did expanded CD8+ clones among the top 100. During tofacitinib treatment, many expanded lesional clones remained in scalp and blood.

CDR1 is SEHNR and CDR2 is FQNEAQ in the germline V gene (reference sequence). This CDR3 spans 15 amino acids. With V trimmed by 6 bases and J by 5 bases, 9 bases remained unmatched. Extracted RNA was reverse transcribed, and the resulting cDNA served as sequencing template. The method was immunoSEQ multiplex PCR; TCRdb's version includes in-frame clones alone and lacks a portion of them. The sample shows roughly 200,000 clones, around three fifths of them seen only once. The chain employs TRBV7-9 and TRBJ2-1; 8 bases line up with TRBD1. The TCR sequence derives from a human donor with alopecia areata. The sample consisted of CD8+ T cells sorted from blood, taken at week 24, from a patient treated with tofacitinib. The CDR3 loop is CASSRLDRVDNEQFF. CDR3 in DNA: TGTGCCAGCAGTCGATTGGACAGGGTAGACAATGAGCAGTTCTTC.